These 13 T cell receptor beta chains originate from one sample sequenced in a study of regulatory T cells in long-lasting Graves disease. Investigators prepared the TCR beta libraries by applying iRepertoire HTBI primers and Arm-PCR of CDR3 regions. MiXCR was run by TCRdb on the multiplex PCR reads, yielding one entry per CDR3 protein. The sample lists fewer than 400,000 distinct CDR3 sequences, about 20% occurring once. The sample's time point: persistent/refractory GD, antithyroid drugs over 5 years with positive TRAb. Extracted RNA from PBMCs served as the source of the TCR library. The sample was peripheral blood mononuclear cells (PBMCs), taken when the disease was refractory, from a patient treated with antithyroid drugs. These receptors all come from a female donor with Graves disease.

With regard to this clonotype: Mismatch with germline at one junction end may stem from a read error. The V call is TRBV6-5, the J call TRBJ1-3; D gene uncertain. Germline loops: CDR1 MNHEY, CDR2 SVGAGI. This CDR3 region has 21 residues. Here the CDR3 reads CASSYSIGTQFTGVAGDTIYF. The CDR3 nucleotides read TGTGCCAGCAGTTACTCGATCGGAACACAGTTCACTGGGGTGGCTGGAGACACCATATATTTT.

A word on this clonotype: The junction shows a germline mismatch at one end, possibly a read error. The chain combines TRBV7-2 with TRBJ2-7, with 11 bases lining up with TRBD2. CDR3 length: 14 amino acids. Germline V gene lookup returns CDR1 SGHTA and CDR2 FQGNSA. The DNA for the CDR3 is TGTGCCAGTTCCTTAGCGGGAGGGTATTACGAGCGGTACTTC. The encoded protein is CASSLAGGYYERYF.

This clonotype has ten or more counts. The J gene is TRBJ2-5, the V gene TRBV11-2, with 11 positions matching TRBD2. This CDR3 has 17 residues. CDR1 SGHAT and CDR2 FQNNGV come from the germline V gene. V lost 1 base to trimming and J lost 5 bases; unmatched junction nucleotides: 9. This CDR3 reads CASSLGTSGLSRETQYF. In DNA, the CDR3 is TGTGCCAGCAGCTTAGGGACTAGCGGGCTTTCCCGGGAGACCCAGTACTTC. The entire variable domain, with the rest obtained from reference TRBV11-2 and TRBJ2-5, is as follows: EAGVAQSPRYKIIEKRQSVAFWCNPISGHATLYWYQQILGQGPKLLIQFQNNGVVDDSQLPKDRFSAERLKGVDSTLKIQPAKLEDSAVYLCASSLGTSGLSRETQYFGPGTRLLVL.

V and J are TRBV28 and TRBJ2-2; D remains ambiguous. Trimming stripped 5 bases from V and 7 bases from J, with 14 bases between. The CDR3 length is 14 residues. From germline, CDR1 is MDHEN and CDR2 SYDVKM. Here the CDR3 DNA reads TGTGCCAGCAGTGACTCGGCTGGCGGCGGGGAGCTGTTTTTT. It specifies CASSDSAGGGELFF.

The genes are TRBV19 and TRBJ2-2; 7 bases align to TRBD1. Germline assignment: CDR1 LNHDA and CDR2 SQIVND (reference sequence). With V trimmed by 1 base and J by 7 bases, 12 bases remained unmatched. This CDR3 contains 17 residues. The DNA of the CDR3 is TGTGCCAGTAGTATAGTCACGGTGAGGGGGCGGGTCGGGGAGCTGTTTTTT. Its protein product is CASSIVTVRGRVGELFF. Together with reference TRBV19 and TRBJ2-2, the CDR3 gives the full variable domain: DGGITQSPKYLFRKEGQNVTLSCEQNLNHDAMYWYRQDPGQGLRLIYYSQIVNDFQKGDIAEGYSVSREKKESFPLTVTSAQKNPTAFYLCASSIVTVRGRVGELFFGEGSRLTVL.

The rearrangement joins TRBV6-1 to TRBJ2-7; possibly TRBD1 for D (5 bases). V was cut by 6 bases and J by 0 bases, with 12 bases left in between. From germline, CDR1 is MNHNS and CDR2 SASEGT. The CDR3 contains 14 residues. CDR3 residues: CASRPRVYSYEQYF. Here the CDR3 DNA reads TGTGCCAGCAGACCCAGGGTTTACTCCTACGAGCAGTACTTC.

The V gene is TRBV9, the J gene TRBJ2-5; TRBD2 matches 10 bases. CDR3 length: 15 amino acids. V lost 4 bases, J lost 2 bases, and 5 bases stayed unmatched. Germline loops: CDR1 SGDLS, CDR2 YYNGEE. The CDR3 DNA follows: TGTGCCAGCAGCTGGAGCGGGAGGGTACAAGAGACCCAGTACTTC. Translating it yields CASSWSGRVQETQYF. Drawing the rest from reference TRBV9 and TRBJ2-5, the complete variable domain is DSGVTQTPKHLITATGQRVTLRCSPRSGDLSVYWYQQSLDQGLQFLIQYYNGEERAKGNILERFSAQQFPDLHSELNLSSLELGDSALYFCASSWSGRVQETQYFGPGTRLLVL.

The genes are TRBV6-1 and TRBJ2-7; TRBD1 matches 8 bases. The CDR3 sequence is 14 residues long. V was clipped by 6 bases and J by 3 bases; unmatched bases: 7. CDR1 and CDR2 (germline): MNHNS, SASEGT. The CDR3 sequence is CASRPGTGYYEQYF. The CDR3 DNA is TGTGCCAGCAGGCCCGGGACAGGTTACTACGAGCAGTACTTC.

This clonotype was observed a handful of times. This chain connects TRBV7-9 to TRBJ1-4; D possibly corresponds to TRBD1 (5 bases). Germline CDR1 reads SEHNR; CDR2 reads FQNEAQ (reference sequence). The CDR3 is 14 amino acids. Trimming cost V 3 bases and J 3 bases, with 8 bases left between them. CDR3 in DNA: TGTGCCAGCAGCTTCCGGGACCCTAATGAAAAACTGTTTTTT. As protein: CASSFRDPNEKLFF. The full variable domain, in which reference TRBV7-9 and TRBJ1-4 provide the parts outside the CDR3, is DTGVSQNPRHKITKRGQNVTFRCDPISEHNRLYWYRQTLGQGPEFLTYFQNEAQLEKSRLLSDRFSAERPKGSFSTLEIQRTEQGDSAMYLCASSFRDPNEKLFFGSGTQLSVL.

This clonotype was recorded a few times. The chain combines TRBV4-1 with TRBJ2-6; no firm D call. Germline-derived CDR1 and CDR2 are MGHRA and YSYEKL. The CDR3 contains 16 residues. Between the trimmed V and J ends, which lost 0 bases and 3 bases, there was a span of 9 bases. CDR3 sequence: CASSQDLGGGANVLTF. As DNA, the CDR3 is TGCGCCAGCAGCCAAGATTTGGGCGGTGGGGCCAACGTCCTGACTTTC.

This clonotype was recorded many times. CDR3 loop: CASRTTGQDGYTF. For the CDR3, the DNA is TGTGCCAGTAGAACGACAGGGCAGGATGGCTACACCTTC. The chain is built from TRBV19 and TRBJ1-2; 7 positions agree with TRBD1. V lost 6 bases, J lost 6 bases, and 7 bases stayed unmatched. CDR3 length: 13 residues. Germline-derived CDR1 and CDR2 are LNHDA and SQIVND (reference sequence).

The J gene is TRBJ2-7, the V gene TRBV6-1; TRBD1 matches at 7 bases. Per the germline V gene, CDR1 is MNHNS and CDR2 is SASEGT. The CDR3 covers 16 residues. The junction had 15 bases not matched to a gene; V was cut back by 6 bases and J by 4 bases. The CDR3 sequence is CASSPMPRDSRYEQYF. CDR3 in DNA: TGTGCCAGCAGCCCGATGCCTCGGGACAGCCGATACGAGCAGTACTTC.

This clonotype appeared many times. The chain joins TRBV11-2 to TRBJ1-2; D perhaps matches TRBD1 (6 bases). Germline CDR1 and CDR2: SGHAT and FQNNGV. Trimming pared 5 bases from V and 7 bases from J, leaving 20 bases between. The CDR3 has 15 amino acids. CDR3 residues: CASSPYGGGATGYTF. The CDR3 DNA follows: TGTGCCAGCAGCCCCTATGGGGGGGGGGCGACTGGCTACACCTTC.